One sample yielded the 29 T cell receptor beta chains listed below, sequenced in a study of CD4 and CD8 cells across lung adenocarcinoma regions. In TCRdb, the PCR reads were re-called with MiXCR into one record per CDR3 protein. The sample consists of 4,000 or so distinct CDR3 sequences, about 60% of them appearing once. Source material: CD4+ T cells from the margin of a lung tumor. Every receptor here comes from a male donor with lung adenocarcinoma. The CD4 and CD8 labels of this study may be unreliable.

This chain uses TRBV12-3 or TRBV12-4 with TRBJ2-7; D gene unclear. The CDR3 extends over 13 amino acids. Trimming removed 7 bases from V and 0 bases from J, with 10 bases in between. The CDR3 DNA follows: TGTGCCAGCAAGCCTGCAGTCTCCTACGAGCAGTACTTC. Protein sequence: CASKPAVSYEQYF.

This rearrangement joins TRBV12-3 or TRBV12-4 to TRBJ2-3; TRBD2 agrees at 8 bases. With V trimmed by 3 bases and J by 3 bases, 5 bases remained unmatched. The CDR3 is 15 amino acids. This CDR3 reads CASSFEAGGTDTQYF. In DNA, the CDR3 is TGTGCCAGCAGTTTTGAGGCGGGAGGTACAGATACGCAGTATTTT.

This chain links TRBV11-3 with TRBJ1-3; unclear D gene. V lost 0 bases and J 8 bases, leaving 5 bases between the germline ends. The CDR3 is 12 amino acids. Germline V CDR1 and CDR2: SGHNT, YENEEA. For the CDR3, the DNA is TGTGCCAGCAGCTTAGACGGGGACACCATATATTTT. Its protein product is CASSLDGDTIYF. Variable domain in full (rest from reference TRBV11-3 and TRBJ1-3): EAGVVQSPRYKIIEKKQPVAFWCNPISGHNTLYWYLQNLGQGPELLIRYENEEAVDDSQLPKDRFSAERLKGVDSTLKIQPAELGDSAVYLCASSLDGDTIYFGEGSWLTVV.

The chain links TRBV6-8 to TRBJ1-4; D is possibly TRBD1 (6 bases). V dropped 6 bases and J dropped 4 bases, with 15 bases sitting between them. In germline, CDR1 is MNHGY, CDR2 SAAAGT. This CDR3 comprises 15 residues. The CDR3 region has the DNA TGTGCCAGCAGAACGACAGGAGACATTAATGAAAAACTGTTTTTT. It encodes CASRTTGDINEKLFF.

In its sample, this clonotype was seen a few times. J is TRBJ2-5 and V is TRBV6-1; D remains ambiguous. The better agreement between TRBJ2-7 and the DNA end casts doubt on the J call. CDR1 and CDR2 (germline): MNHNS, SASEGT. The CDR3 runs 14 residues. The CDR3 protein is CASSVGMAIYEQYF. For the CDR3, the DNA is TGTGCCAGCAGTGTGGGAATGGCCATCTACGAGCAGTACTTC.

V gene TRBV6-1 combines with J gene TRBJ1-2, with unresolved D. The V gene lost 6 bases and the J gene lost 8 bases, with 22 bases spanning the gap. The CDR3 extends over 15 amino acids. CDR1 MNHNS and CDR2 SASEGT come from the germline V gene. CDR3 loop: CASSVDLVGFYGYTF. CDR3 in DNA: TGTGCCAGCAGCGTCGACCTTGTAGGGTTTTACGGCTACACCTTC.

This chain uses TRBV6-5 with TRBJ2-7; 8 bases align to TRBD2. This CDR3 contains 15 residues. The V segment lost 3 bases and the J segment 1 base; nucleotides outside the gene matches: 5. Germline-derived CDR1 and CDR2 are MNHEY and SVGAGI. The CDR3 region has the DNA TGTGCCAGCAGTTATGTAGCGGGGAAATCCTACGAGCAGTACTTC. Its translation: CASSYVAGKSYEQYF.

J is TRBJ2-1 and V is TRBV12-3 or TRBV12-4, with 8 nucleotides matching TRBD2. V shed 6 bases and J 4 bases; nucleotides not matched to a gene: 8. The CDR3 length is 15 residues. The CDR3 is CASSTLGGVYNEQFF. The CDR3 bases are TGTGCCAGCAGCACTCTCGGGGGGGTTTACAATGAGCAGTTCTTC.

This clonotype was detected once. V usage is TRBV6-1 and J usage is TRBJ2-1, with 15 positions matching TRBD2. The DNA end lines up better with TRBJ2-7; the J call may be wrong. The CDR3 runs 17 residues. Germline V gives CDR1 MNHNS, CDR2 SASEGT. The CDR3 spells CASRRGLAGGFGNEQYF. The CDR3 nucleotides are TGTGCCAGCCGAAGGGGACTAGCGGGAGGTTTTGGCAATGAGCAGTACTTC.

The rearrangement uses TRBV27 and TRBJ2-5; TRBD2 matches at 8 bases. Germline loops: CDR1 MNHEY, CDR2 SMNVEV (reference sequence). The CDR3 is 15 amino acids. Trimming at V came to 4 bases and at J to 7 bases, leaving 11 bases not matched to a gene. In DNA form, the CDR3 reads TGTGCCAGCAGTTCCTTTGCGGGGGGAGGTGGGACCCAGTACTTC. Its translation: CASSSFAGGGGTQYF.

The chain links TRBV12-3 or TRBV12-4 to TRBJ2-5, with 9 bases that match TRBD1. The J call may be incorrect, as the DNA end agrees better with TRBJ2-7. The CDR3 consists of 13 residues. The CDR3 DNA reads TGTGCCAGCAGAAGGACAGGGGACTACGAGCAGTACTTC. Residues: CASRRTGDYEQYF.

The genes are TRBV6-1 and TRBJ2-7; D ambiguous. V gave up 1 base and J gave up 1 base, with 11 bases separating them. CDR1 MNHNS and CDR2 SASEGT come from the germline V gene. The CDR3 totals 15 residues. CDR3 loop: CASSEEGTPSYEQYF. The CDR3 DNA follows: TGTGCCAGCAGTGAAGAGGGAACTCCTTCCTACGAGCAGTACTTC.

This chain uses TRBV7-3 with TRBJ2-1; D remains unclear. Germline V gives CDR1 SGHTA, CDR2 FQGTGA. The length of the CDR3 is 15 residues. The V end was cut by 0 bases, the J end by 4 bases, with 10 bases between. The CDR3 region is CASSLTAQPYNEQFF. For the CDR3, the DNA is TGTGCCAGCAGCTTAACTGCACAGCCATACAATGAGCAGTTCTTC.

V usage is TRBV27 and J usage is TRBJ2-1; 8 nucleotides match TRBD1. CDR1 MNHEY and CDR2 SMNVEV come from the germline V gene (reference sequence). This CDR3 contains 14 residues. V lost 2 bases and J lost 7; bases outside the gene matches: 4. CDR3 protein: CASSLRQGKNEQFF. CDR3 DNA: TGTGCCAGCAGTTTAAGACAGGGGAAGAATGAGCAGTTCTTC.

The genes are TRBV6-5 and TRBJ2-5; D might be TRBD2 (5 bases). The CDR3 has 13 amino acids. Germline values: CDR1 MNHEY, CDR2 SVGAGI. The V gene lost 4 bases and the J gene lost 4 bases, with 10 bases spanning the gap. The CDR3 nucleotides read TGTGCCAGCAGTTTAGGACTGAGAGAGACCCAGTACTTC. Translated: CASSLGLRETQYF.

A word on this clonotype: One end of the junction fails to match germline, which may point to a read error. This sequence joins TRBV10-1 and TRBJ2-2; the D is unclear. The germline V gene encodes CDR1 WNHNN and CDR2 SYGVQD (reference sequence). The CDR3 spans 14 residues. The CDR3 sequence is CASSVTLNTGALYF. Written as DNA, the CDR3 is TGCGCCAGCAGTGTGACCCTGAACACCGGTGCGCTGTATTTT.

The chain links TRBV6-5 to TRBJ1-4; unclear D gene. The CDR3 length is 15 residues. Germline CDR1 and CDR2: MNHEY and SVGAGI. V was cut by 4 bases and J by 7 bases, with 16 bases left in between. CDR3 sequence: CASSLLGGEGEKLFF. The DNA of the CDR3 is TGTGCCAGCAGTTTATTGGGTGGGGAGGGTGAAAAACTGTTTTTT.

The rearrangement uses TRBV10-1 and TRBJ2-1, with TRBD2 as a possible D gene (6 bases). Germline V CDR1 and CDR2: WNHNN, SYGVQD (reference sequence). The CDR3 is 15 residues long. V was shortened by 5 bases and J by 3 bases, with 14 bases between the two germline ends. In nucleotides, the CDR3 is TGCGCCAGCAGTCGGGGGAGACCGGGCTACAATGAGCAGTTCTTC. It is translated as CASSRGRPGYNEQFF.

The chain employs TRBV6-5 and TRBJ2-5; D is perhaps TRBD1 (5 bases). The DNA end is more similar to TRBJ2-7, so the J call may be wrong. Per germline, CDR1 MNHEY and CDR2 SVGAGI. This CDR3 region has 13 residues. CDR3 protein: CASSYSTEYEQYF. The CDR3 coding sequence is TGTGCCAGCAGTTACTCGACAGAGTACGAGCAGTACTTC.

The chain employs TRBV6-1 and TRBJ2-1; D is uncertain. The CDR3 sequence is 11 residues long. V lost 5 bases, J lost 12 bases, and 11 bases lay in between. In germline, CDR1 is MNHNS, CDR2 SASEGT. The CDR3 coding sequence is TGTGCCAGCAGTCCAGAACGTTTGCAGTTCTTC. Translating it yields CASSPERLQFF.

The chain carries TRBV11-2 and TRBJ2-5, with D perhaps TRBD2 (5 bases). The J call is in doubt because the DNA end fits TRBJ2-7 better. The CDR3 is 14 amino acids. Germline CDR1 SGHAT, CDR2 FQNNGV. The CDR3 DNA is TGTGCCAGCAGCCGAACCGAGGGAACCTACGAGCAGTACTTC. Translated, it gives CASSRTEGTYEQYF.

The J gene is TRBJ2-5, the V gene TRBV11-1, with D tentatively TRBD1 or TRBD2 (6 bases each). Gene TRBJ2-7 matches the end of the DNA better, so the J call may be wrong. Germline values: CDR1 SGHAT, CDR2 FQDESV (reference sequence). CDR3 length: 17 amino acids. CDR3 DNA sequence: TGTGCCAGCAGCTTAGTAGGGGGGCTAGTGGTTCCTTACGAGCAGTACTTC. It encodes CASSLVGGLVVPYEQYF.

The chain is built from TRBV7-3 and TRBJ2-5, with D possibly matching TRBD1 (5 bases). In germline, CDR1 is SGHTA, CDR2 FQGTGA. The CDR3 length is 13 residues. Trimming took 1 base from V and 7 from J, leaving 10 bases between them. This CDR3 is CASSLNSQGTQYF. The CDR3 DNA is TGTGCCAGCAGCTTAAACTCGCAGGGGACCCAGTACTTC.

The table lists this clonotype with a few counts. The CDR3 DNA follows: TGTGCCAGCACCCAGAGAGCCATGAACACTGAAGCTTTCTTT. The encoded protein is CASTQRAMNTEAFF. V usage is TRBV6-1 and J usage is TRBJ1-1; no clear D. V was trimmed by 7 bases and J by 0 bases, leaving 12 bases between them. This CDR3 is built from 14 residues. Germline-derived CDR1 and CDR2 are MNHNS and SASEGT.

This clonotype has a handful of counts. The chain uses TRBV7-8 and TRBJ2-1; TRBD2 aligns across 12 bases. The V gene end was trimmed by 5 bases and the J gene end by 6 bases; junction bases not matched to a gene: 11. The CDR3 length is 17 residues. The germline gives CDR1 SGHVS, CDR2 FQNEAQ. CDR3 coding DNA: TGTGCCAGCAGCCGACTAGCGGGAGCGGCCGGAGGCAATGAGCAGTTCTTC. Its translation is CASSRLAGAAGGNEQFF.

The CDR3 is CASSLASGGLRYNEQFF. The DNA for the CDR3 is TGTGCCAGCAGCTTAGCGAGCGGGGGGCTACGCTACAATGAGCAGTTCTTC. The chain couples TRBV7-6 to TRBJ2-1, with 9 nucleotides matching TRBD2. The J segment lost 3 bases and the V segment lost 0 bases, leaving 6 bases of the junction unmatched. Germline V lookup: CDR1 SGHVS, CDR2 FNYEAQ. CDR3 length equals 17 residues.

The chain is built from TRBV7-3 and TRBJ2-3; TRBD2 matches at 7 bases. The CDR3 sequence is 14 residues long. V shed 3 bases, J shed 2 bases, and the junction held 2 bases outside the gene matches. The germline V gene encodes CDR1 SGHTA and CDR2 FQGTGA. For the CDR3, the DNA is TGTGCCAGCAGCTTCGGGGGGTTCACAGATACGCAGTATTTT. Translation: CASSFGGFTDTQYF.

This clonotype counts as medium-sized. V and J are TRBV6-1 and TRBJ2-1, with 10 bases that match TRBD1. The V gene's germline CDR1 is MNHNS and CDR2 SASEGT. J was trimmed by 7 bases and V by 3 bases; bases with no gene match: 6. The CDR3 is made up of 15 amino acids. CDR3 nucleotide sequence: TGTGCCAGCAGTGACCAGACAGGGGGCGGGAATGAGCAGTTCTTC. This sequence encodes CASSDQTGGGNEQFF.

The CDR3 here is CASSLAELDEQYF. The CDR3 DNA reads as TGTGCCAGCAGCTTAGCGGAGTTGGATGAGCAGTACTTC. This chain connects TRBV7-2 to TRBJ2-5; D not certain. Germline lookup yields CDR1 SGHTA and CDR2 FQGNSA. This CDR3 is built from 13 residues. Trimming left V 0 bases short and J 11 bases short, with 13 bases between.